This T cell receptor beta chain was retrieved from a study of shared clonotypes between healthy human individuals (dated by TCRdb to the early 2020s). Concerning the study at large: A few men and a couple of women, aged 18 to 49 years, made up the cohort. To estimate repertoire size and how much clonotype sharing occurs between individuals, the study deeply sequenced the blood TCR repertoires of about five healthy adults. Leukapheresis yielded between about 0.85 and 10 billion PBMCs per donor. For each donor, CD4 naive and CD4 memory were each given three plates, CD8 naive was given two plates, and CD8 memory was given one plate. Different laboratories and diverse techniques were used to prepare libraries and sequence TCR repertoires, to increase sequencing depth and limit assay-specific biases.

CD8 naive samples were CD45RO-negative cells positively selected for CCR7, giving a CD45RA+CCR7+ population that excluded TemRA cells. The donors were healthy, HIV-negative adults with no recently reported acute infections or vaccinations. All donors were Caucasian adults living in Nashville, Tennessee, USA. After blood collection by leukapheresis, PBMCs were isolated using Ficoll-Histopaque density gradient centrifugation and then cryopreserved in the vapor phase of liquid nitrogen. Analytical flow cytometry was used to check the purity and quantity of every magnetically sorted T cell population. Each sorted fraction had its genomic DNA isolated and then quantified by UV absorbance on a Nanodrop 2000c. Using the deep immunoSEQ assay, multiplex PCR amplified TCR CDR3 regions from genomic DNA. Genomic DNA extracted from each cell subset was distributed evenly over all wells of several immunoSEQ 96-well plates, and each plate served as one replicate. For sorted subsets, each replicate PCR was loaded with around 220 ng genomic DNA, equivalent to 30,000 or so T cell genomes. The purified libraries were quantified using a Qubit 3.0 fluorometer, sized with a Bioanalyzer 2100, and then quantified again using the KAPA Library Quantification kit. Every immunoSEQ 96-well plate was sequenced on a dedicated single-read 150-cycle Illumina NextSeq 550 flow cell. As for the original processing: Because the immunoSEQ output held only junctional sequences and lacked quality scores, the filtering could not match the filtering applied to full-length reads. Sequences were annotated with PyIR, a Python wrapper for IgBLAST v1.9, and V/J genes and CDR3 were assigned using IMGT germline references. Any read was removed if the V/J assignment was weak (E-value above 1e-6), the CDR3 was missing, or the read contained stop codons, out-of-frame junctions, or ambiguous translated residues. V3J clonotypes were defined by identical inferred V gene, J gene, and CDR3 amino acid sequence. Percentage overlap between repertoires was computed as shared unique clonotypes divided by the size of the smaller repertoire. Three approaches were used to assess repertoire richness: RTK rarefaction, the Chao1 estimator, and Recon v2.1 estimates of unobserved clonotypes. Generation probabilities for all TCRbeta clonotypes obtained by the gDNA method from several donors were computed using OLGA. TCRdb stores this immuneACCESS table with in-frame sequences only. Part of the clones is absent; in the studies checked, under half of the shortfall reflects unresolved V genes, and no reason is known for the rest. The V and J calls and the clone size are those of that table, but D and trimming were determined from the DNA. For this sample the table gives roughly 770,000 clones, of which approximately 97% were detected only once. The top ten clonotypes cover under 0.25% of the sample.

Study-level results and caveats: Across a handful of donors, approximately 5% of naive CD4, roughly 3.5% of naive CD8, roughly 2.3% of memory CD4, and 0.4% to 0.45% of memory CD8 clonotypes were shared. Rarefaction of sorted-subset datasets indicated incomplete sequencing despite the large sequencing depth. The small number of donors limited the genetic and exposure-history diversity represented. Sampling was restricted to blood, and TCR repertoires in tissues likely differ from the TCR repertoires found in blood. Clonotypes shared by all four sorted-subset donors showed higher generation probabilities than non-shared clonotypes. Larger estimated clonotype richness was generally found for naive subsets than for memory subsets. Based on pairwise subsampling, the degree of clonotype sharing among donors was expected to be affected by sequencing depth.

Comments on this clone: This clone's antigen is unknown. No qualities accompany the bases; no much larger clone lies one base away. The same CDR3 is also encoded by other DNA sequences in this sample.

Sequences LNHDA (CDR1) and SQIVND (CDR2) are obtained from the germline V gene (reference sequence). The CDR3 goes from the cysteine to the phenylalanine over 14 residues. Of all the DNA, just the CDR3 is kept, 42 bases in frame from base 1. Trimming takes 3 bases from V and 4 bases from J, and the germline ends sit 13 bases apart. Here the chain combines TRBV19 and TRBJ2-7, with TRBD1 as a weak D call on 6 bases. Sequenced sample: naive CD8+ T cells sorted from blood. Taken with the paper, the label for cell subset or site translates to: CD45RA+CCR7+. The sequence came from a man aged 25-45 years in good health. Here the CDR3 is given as CASSIGPGEYEQYF. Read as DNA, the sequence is TGTGCCAGTAGTATCGGGCCAGGGGAGTACGAGCAGTACTTC. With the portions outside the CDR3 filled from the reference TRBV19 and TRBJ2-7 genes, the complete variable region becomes DGGITQSPKYLFRKEGQNVTLSCEQNLNHDAMYWYRQDPGQGLRLIYYSQIVNDFQKGDIAEGYSVSREKKESFPLTVTSAQKNPTAFYLCASSIGPGEYEQYFGPGTRLTVT.